This T cell receptor beta chain appears in the sequencing data of a study of cytomegalovirus exposure and HLA in healthy donors. PCR was performed using 60 Vbeta and 13 Jbeta primers. The protocol was immunoSEQ multiplex PCR, while the TCRdb copy is restricted to in-frame clones and leaves out a portion. The data hold under 150,000 clones, with approximately 80% observed a single time. The germline CDR1 and CDR2 sequences are LNHDA and SQIVND (reference sequence). This CDR3 spans 17 amino acids. V lost 2 bases and J lost 3; bases outside the gene matches: 10. Material for sequencing was PBMCs. The clonotype comes from a man aged 45-65 years in good health and CMV-seronegative. V gene TRBV19 combines with J gene TRBJ1-2, with TRBD1 identical over 9 bases. CDR3 protein: CASSISGGQGRYYGYTF. CDR3 coding DNA: TGTGCCAGTAGTATAAGCGGCGGACAGGGGCGATACTATGGCTACACCTTC.